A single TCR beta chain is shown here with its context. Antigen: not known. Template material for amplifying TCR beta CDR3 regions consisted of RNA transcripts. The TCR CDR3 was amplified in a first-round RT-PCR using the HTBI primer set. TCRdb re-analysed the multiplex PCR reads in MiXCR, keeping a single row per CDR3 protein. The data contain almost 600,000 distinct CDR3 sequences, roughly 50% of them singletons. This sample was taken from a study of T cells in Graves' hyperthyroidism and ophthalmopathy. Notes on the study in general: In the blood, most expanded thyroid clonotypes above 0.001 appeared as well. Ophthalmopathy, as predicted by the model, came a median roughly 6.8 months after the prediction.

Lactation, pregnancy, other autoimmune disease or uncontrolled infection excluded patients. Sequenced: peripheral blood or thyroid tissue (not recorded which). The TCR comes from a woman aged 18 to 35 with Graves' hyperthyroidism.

CDR3 DNA sequence: TGCAGTGCTAGGGGGGAAAAACTGTTTTTT. It is translated as CSARGEKLFF. The chain carries TRBV20-1 and TRBJ1-4; no reliable D call. V was clipped by 3 bases and J by 8 bases, with 4 bases between them. Germline V lookup: CDR1 DFQATT, CDR2 SNEGSKA (reference sequence). The CDR3 is 10 residues long.